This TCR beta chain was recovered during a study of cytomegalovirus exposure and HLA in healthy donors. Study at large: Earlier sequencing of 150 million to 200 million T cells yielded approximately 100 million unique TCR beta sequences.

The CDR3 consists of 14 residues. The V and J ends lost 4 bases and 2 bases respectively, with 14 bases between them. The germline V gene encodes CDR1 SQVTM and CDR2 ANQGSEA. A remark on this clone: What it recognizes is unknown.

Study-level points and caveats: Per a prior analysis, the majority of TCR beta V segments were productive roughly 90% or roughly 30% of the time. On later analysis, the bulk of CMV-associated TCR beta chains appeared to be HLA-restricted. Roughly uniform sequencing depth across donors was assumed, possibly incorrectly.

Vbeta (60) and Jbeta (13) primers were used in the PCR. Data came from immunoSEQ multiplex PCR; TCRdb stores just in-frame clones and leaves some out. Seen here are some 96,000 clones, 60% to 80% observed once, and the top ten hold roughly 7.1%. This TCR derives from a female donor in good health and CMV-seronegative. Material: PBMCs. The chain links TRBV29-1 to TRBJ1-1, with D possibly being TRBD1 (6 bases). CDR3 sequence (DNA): TGCAGCGTTGCCTCGGGGACAAGAAACACTGAAGCTTTCTTT. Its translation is CSVASGTRNTEAFF.